The 16 T cell receptor beta chains below all came from one sample that was sequenced in a study of blood T cell repertoires in COVID-19. Generated by immunoSEQ multiplex PCR, the TCRdb table keeps only in-frame clones and is missing some. The sample comprises about 210,000 clones, approximately 91% of which are singletons, and about 5% rests with the top ten. The sequencing sample was made of peripheral blood. The receptors originated from a woman in her thirties or forties with acute or convalescent COVID-19.

This chain joins TRBV6-5 and TRBJ2-3; TRBD1 matches 8 bases. The CDR3 is 16 residues long. Unmatched junction bases numbered 3, after V lost 0 bases and J lost 1 base. Germline loops: CDR1 MNHEY, CDR2 SVGAGI. The CDR3 spells CASSYSGQGGTDTQYF. The CDR3 DNA reads as TGTGCCAGCAGTTACTCCGGACAGGGAGGCACAGATACGCAGTATTTT.

The rearrangement links TRBV11-3 to TRBJ1-2; a weak D match, TRBD1 (6 bases). This CDR3 is built from 15 residues. The V gene lost 1 base and the J gene lost 4 bases, with 13 bases spanning the gap. The V gene's germline CDR1 is SGHNT and CDR2 YENEEA. The CDR3 spells CASSLGTANFYGYTF. CDR3 DNA sequence: TGTGCCAGCAGCTTAGGGACAGCGAACTTCTATGGCTACACCTTC. Using reference TRBV11-3 and TRBJ1-2 for the parts outside the CDR3, the full variable domain is EAGVVQSPRYKIIEKKQPVAFWCNPISGHNTLYWYLQNLGQGPELLIRYENEEAVDDSQLPKDRFSAERLKGVDSTLKIQPAELGDSAVYLCASSLGTANFYGYTFGSGTRLTVV.

V is TRBV5-1 and J is TRBJ1-1, with TRBD1 as a possible D gene (6 bases). The CDR3 covers 14 residues. With 4 bases removed from V and 4 bases from J, the gap between germline ends came to 14 bases. Germline values: CDR1 SGHRS, CDR2 YFSETQ. CDR3 sequence (DNA): TGCGCCAGCAGCGGACGGGGGGCTGTCACTGAAGCTTTCTTT. As protein: CASSGRGAVTEAFF.

The chain couples TRBV28 to TRBJ1-4; D remains unclear. Looked up from germline, CDR1 is MDHEN and CDR2 is SYDVKM. With 6 bases removed from V and 3 bases from J, the gap between germline ends came to 11 bases. The CDR3 contains 14 residues. The CDR3 bases are TGTGCCAGCAGCCCCCGGGGATCTAATGAAAAACTGTTTTTT. It encodes CASSPRGSNEKLFF. The full variable domain, completed using reference TRBV28 and TRBJ1-4, is DVKVTQSSRYLVKRTGEKVFLECVQDMDHENMFWYRQDPGLGLRLIYFSYDVKMKEKGDIPEGYSVSREKKERFSLILESASTNQTSMYLCASSPRGSNEKLFFGSGTQLSVL.

This chain uses TRBV27 with TRBJ1-4; maybe TRBD1 (5 bases). This CDR3 has 17 amino acids. Trimming took 5 bases from V and 3 from J, leaving 19 bases between them. The germline CDR1 and CDR2 sequences are MNHEY and SMNVEV (reference sequence). The CDR3 DNA sequence: TGTGCCAGCAGTACCCGACAGAGTTATGCTGCTAATGAAAAACTGTTTTTT. It encodes CASSTRQSYAANEKLFF.

The rearrangement uses TRBV29-1 and TRBJ2-2; the match to TRBD2 covers 12 bases. The CDR3 totals 17 residues. With 1 base clipped from V and 5 bases from J, the junction kept 8 bases outside the gene matches. Germline V lookup: CDR1 SQVTM, CDR2 ANQGSEA. The DNA for the CDR3 is TGCAGCGTTGAAGGGGCTAGCGGGGGGGATCGAACCGGGGAGCTGTTTTTT. This translates into CSVEGASGGDRTGELFF.

The chain recombines TRBV19 with TRBJ1-1; TRBD1 matches at 8 bases. This CDR3 has 18 residues. The trim removed 8 bases at V and 0 bases at J, leaving 17 bases unmatched. Germline CDR1 is LNHDA and CDR2 is SQIVND (reference sequence). DNA of the CDR3: TGTGCCAGTGGCCTGGGGGACAGGAGAAAATTCCTGAACACTGAAGCTTTCTTT. Its translation: CASGLGDRRKFLNTEAFF. The entire variable domain, with the rest obtained from reference TRBV19 and TRBJ1-1, is as follows: DGGITQSPKYLFRKEGQNVTLSCEQNLNHDAMYWYRQDPGQGLRLIYYSQIVNDFQKGDIAEGYSVSREKKESFPLTVTSAQKNPTAFYLCASGLGDRRKFLNTEAFFGQGTRLTVV.

This chain joins TRBV5-1 and TRBJ2-2; the D gene is possibly TRBD1 (6 bases). Germline lookup yields CDR1 SGHRS and CDR2 YFSETQ. V lost 5 bases to trimming and J lost 7 bases, with 18 bases between them. The CDR3 covers 15 residues. The CDR3 sequence is CASRSTGPGGGELFF. The CDR3 region has the DNA TGCGCCAGCAGGAGTACAGGGCCAGGAGGCGGGGAGCTGTTTTTT.

The V and J genes are TRBV6-4 and TRBJ2-2, with 11 bases lining up with TRBD2. The CDR3 loop spans 16 amino acids. Germline trimming cut 7 bases from V and 6 bases from J; bases unmatched to any gene: 10. Germline V gene lookup returns CDR1 MRHNA and CDR2 SNTAGT. As DNA, the CDR3 is TGTGCCAGCACCGAAACTAGCGGGGGCGGACCCGGGGAGCTGTTTTTT. Translation: CASTETSGGGPGELFF.

This rearrangement joins TRBV6-5 to TRBJ1-1; D call uncertain. The CDR3 is 12 amino acids. V lost 7 bases to trimming and J lost 0 bases, with 6 bases between them. The V gene's germline CDR1 is MNHEY and CDR2 SVGAGI. The CDR3 sequence: CASIEVNTEAFF. As DNA, the CDR3 is TGTGCCAGCATAGAGGTGAACACTGAAGCTTTCTTT.

The rearrangement joins TRBV5-1 to TRBJ2-2, with D possibly matching TRBD2 (5 bases). Deletions cut 4 bases from V and 5 bases from J, with 9 bases between. Germline CDR1 is SGHRS and CDR2 is YFSETQ. The CDR3 is made up of 13 amino acids. CDR3 sequence reads: CASSPRETGELFF. DNA of the CDR3: TGCGCCAGCAGCCCCCGGGAAACCGGGGAGCTGTTTTTT.

The chain couples TRBV6-5 to TRBJ2-5; a possible D gene is TRBD2 (6 bases). This CDR3 is 15 amino acids long. Trimming pared 8 bases from V and 7 bases from J, leaving 23 bases between. From germline, CDR1 is MNHEY and CDR2 SVGAGI. CDR3 amino acids: CASGLLAGRRGTQYF. The DNA of the CDR3 is TGTGCCAGCGGCTTACTTGCGGGGAGGCGGGGGACCCAGTACTTC.

This clone has only a few counts. This chain joins TRBV12-3 or TRBV12-4 and TRBJ1-6, with D uncertain. Trimming cost V 3 bases and J 6 bases, with 6 bases left between them. The CDR3 covers 13 residues. CDR3 DNA: TGTGCCAGCAGTTTGAACTTTAATTCACCCCTCCACTTT. Encoded protein: CASSLNFNSPLHF.

The CDR3 loop is CASSQALKETQYF. The CDR3 DNA sequence: TGCGCCAGCAGCCAAGCACTTAAAGAGACCCAGTACTTC. The J gene is TRBJ2-5, the V gene TRBV4-1; D unresolved. The CDR3 contains 13 residues. Deletions cut 1 base from V and 3 bases from J, with 6 bases between. Germline CDR1 MGHRA, CDR2 YSYEKL.

This chain connects TRBV7-2 to TRBJ1-2; TRBD1 matches at 9 bases. The CDR3 has 14 amino acids. J lost 8 bases, V lost 5 bases, and 9 bases had no gene match. Germline V CDR1 and CDR2: SGHTA, FQGNSA. The CDR3 nucleotides read TGTGCCAGCAGCCCGGGACAGGGAGCCGAGGGCTACACCTTC. Protein product: CASSPGQGAEGYTF.

This chain uses TRBV18 with TRBJ1-4; 7 bases are a match to TRBD1. The V and J ends lost 0 bases and 7 bases, in that order; junction bases with no gene match: 2. CDR3 length: 14 amino acids. Germline V gives CDR1 KGHSH, CDR2 LQKENI. The CDR3 loop reads CASSPPPGGEKLFF. CDR3 nucleotide sequence: TGTGCCAGCTCACCACCCCCAGGGGGTGAAAAACTGTTTTTT.